Below, one TCR beta chain is given with its context. This sample is drawn from a study of blood T cell repertoires in COVID-19. The wider study: Samples came from the United States, Italy and Spain, spanning acute and convalescent COVID-19. Sample material is recorded as cDNA or gDNA derived from T cells, B-cell-depleted T cells, or PBMCs.

CDR3 length equals 14 residues. Trimming removed 5 bases at V and 7 bases at J, with 17 bases between. CDR1 is SEHNR, CDR2 FQNEAQ, per germline (reference sequence). Per the original data handling: Estimation of nucleated cell counts was performed using reference gene primer amplification. Profiled with immunoSEQ multiplex PCR; TCRdb holds only in-frame clones, not every one. V, J and clone size were drawn from that table, and D and trimming were deduced from the DNA. Among around 34,000 clones listed, less than 85% were seen once. The TCR originated in a woman aged 70 to 79 with acute or convalescent COVID-19. V gene TRBV7-9 combines with J gene TRBJ1-1, with D unresolved. The specimen sequenced was peripheral blood. In DNA, the CDR3 is TGTGCCAGCAGCCCCCCACAGTTTTCTGGTGAAGCTTTCTTT. Translated: CASSPPQFSGEAFF.